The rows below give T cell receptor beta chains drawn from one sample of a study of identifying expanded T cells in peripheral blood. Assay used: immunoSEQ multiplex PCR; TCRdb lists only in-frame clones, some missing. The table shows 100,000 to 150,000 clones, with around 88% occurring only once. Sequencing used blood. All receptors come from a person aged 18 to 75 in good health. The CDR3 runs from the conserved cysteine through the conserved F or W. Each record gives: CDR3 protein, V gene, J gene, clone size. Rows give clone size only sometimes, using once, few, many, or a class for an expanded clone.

CDR3: CASSFRDPYEQYF
V: TRBV7-8
J: TRBJ2-7
size: -

CDR3: CASSPQEQGPTEAFF
V: TRBV18
J: TRBJ1-1
size: -

CDR3: CAISSQGPDLGGEQFF
V: TRBV10-3
J: TRBJ2-1
size: -

CDR3: CASSIHRDNEQFF
V: TRBV19
J: TRBJ2-1
size: -

CDR3: CASRSMGASGELFF
V: TRBV6-5
J: TRBJ2-2
size: -

CDR3: CASSPPAGNQETQYF
V: TRBV5-1
J: TRBJ2-5
size: -

CDR3: CASSPDRGSIYEQYF
V: TRBV7-9
J: TRBJ2-7
size: once

CDR3: CASSRAGGSYEQYF
V: TRBV4-3
J: TRBJ2-7
size: -

CDR3: CASSLTGDGGYTF
V: TRBV7-9
J: TRBJ1-2
size: -

CDR3: CASSLGLAGDEQYF
V: TRBV7-9
J: TRBJ2-7
size: -

CDR3: CAISEGAPPGNTIYF
V: TRBV10-3
J: TRBJ1-3
size: -

CDR3: CASSQEKNTEAFF
V: TRBV4-3
J: TRBJ1-1
size: once

CDR3: CASSSFLSTYSNQPQHF
V: TRBV19
J: TRBJ1-5
size: once

CDR3: CASSLQDRAGQYF
V: TRBV6-5
J: TRBJ2-7
size: -

CDR3: CASSQHRDRVNQPQHF
V: TRBV7-9
J: TRBJ1-5
size: few

CDR3: CSARLDYEQYF
V: TRBV20-1
J: TRBJ2-7
size: once

CDR3: CASSLGTIKQYF
V: TRBV7-9
J: TRBJ2-7
size: -

CDR3: CASSFGGETEAFF
V: TRBV5-6
J: TRBJ1-1
size: -